This TCR beta chain is from a study of Tregs in tolerant kidney transplant recipients. Study-wide results and caveats: Tregs expanded with activated donor B cells seemed most donor-specific. No direct test of biological reproducibility was done here.

Produced via immunoSEQ multiplex PCR; TCRdb's table is partial and in-frame only. The table lists 240,000 or so clones, roughly 84% of them singletons. About this clone: Its antigen is currently unknown.

The V segment lost 3 bases and the J segment 4 bases; nucleotides outside the gene matches: 6. This CDR3 has 15 amino acids. The germline V gene encodes CDR1 SGHAT and CDR2 FQNNGV. This chain links TRBV11-2 with TRBJ2-1, with TRBD2 matching over 7 bases. Sample: CD4+ T cells from blood. The clonotype was recovered from a human donor in good health. The CDR3 coding sequence is TGTGCCAGCAGCTTCACGTGGGGGGGGTACAATGAGCAGTTCTTC. Amino acid sequence: CASSFTWGGYNEQFF.